This T cell receptor (beta chain) stems from a study of cytomegalovirus exposure and HLA in healthy donors. For this clone: Its antigen remains unknown.

Whole-study findings and limits: Follow-up analysis found HLA locus-dependent TCR association rates, highest for DRB1 and lowest for HLA-C. Being productive about 87% or about 30% of the time was typical of most TCR beta V segments in an earlier analysis.

The PCR made use of 60 Vbeta and 13 Jbeta primers. Repertoires were generated with immunoSEQ multiplex PCR, while TCRdb's copy carries only in-frame clones and drops some. The table has over 90,000 clones, around 82% seen once. The CDR3 totals 14 residues. J lost 9 bases, V lost 11 bases, and 11 bases had no gene match. Germline CDR1 reads MNHNY; CDR2 reads SVGAGI (reference sequence). The chain joins TRBV6-6 to TRBJ1-6; TRBD1 matches at 9 bases. Sequencing was done on a sample of PBMCs. The receptor was derived from a man aged 35-49 years in good health and CMV-seropositive. The chain's CDR3 is CAVRGQGGSSPLHF. CDR3 in DNA: TGTGCCGTTAGGGGACAGGGAGGGAGTTCACCCCTCCACTTT.